This T cell receptor beta chain is drawn from a study of blood T cell repertoires in COVID-19. Looking at the study overall: COVID-19 samples collected from the United States, Italy and Spain covered acute and convalescent phases. PBMCs, B-cell-depleted T cells, or T cells were the source of the cDNA or gDNA that made up the material.

The data were produced by immunoSEQ multiplex PCR, yet TCRdb's version contains in-frame clones alone and is incomplete. The table shows approximately 150,000 clones, with approximately 80% occurring only once. Germline values: CDR1 MNHNY, CDR2 SVGAGI (reference sequence). The ends were cut back, 2 bases at V and 2 bases at J, with 10 bases in the middle. The CDR3 covers 14 residues. Sequencing was performed on peripheral blood. The chain uses TRBV6-6 and TRBJ2-7; tentatively, D is TRBD1 (5 bases). This receptor was taken from a man in his 60s with active or convalescent COVID-19. The CDR3 loop reads CASSYGAGTYEQYF. Written as DNA, the CDR3 is TGTGCCAGCAGTTACGGGGCAGGGACCTACGAGCAGTACTTC.